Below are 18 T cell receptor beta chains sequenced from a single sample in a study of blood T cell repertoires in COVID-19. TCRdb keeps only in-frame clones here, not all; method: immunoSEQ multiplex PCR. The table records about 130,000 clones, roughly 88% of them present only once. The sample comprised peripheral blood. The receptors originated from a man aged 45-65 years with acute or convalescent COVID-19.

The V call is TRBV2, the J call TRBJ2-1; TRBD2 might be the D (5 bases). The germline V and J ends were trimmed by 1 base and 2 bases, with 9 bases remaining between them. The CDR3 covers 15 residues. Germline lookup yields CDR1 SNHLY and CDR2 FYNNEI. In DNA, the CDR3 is TGTGCCAGCAGTGAAGGAATTAGCGCCTACAATGAGCAGTTCTTC. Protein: CASSEGISAYNEQFF.

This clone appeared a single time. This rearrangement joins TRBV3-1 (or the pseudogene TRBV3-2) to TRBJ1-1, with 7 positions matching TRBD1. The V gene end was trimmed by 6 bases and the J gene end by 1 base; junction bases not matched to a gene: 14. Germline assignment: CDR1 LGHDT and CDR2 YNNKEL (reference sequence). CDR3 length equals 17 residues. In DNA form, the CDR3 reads TGTGCCAGCAGAACGAGGGGGCCGGCCGGTACGAACACTGAAGCTTTCTTT. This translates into CASRTRGPAGTNTEAFF.

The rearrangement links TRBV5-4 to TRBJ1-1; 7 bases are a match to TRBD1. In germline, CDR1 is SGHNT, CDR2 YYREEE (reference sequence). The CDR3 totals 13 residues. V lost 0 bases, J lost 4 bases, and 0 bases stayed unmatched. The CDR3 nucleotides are TGTGCCAGCAGCTTGGACAGGGGCACTGAAGCTTTCTTT. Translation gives CASSLDRGTEAFF.

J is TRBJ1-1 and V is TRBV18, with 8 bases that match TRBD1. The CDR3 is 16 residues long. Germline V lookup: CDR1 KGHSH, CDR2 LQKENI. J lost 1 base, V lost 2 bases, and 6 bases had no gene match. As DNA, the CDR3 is TGTGCCAGCTCACCAGGAGACAGGGGAAGGAACACTGAAGCTTTCTTT. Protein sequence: CASSPGDRGRNTEAFF.

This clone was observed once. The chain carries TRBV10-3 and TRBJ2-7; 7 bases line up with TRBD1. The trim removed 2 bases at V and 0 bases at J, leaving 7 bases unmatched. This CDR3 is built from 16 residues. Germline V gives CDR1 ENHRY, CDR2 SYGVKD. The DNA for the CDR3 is TGTGCCATCAGTGAGCCCGACAGGGCGAGCTCCTACGAGCAGTACTTC. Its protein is CAISEPDRASSYEQYF.

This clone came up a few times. The CDR3 DNA reads as TGCGCCAGCAGCTCCGGACAGGGGCACACTGAAGCTTTCTTT. Protein product: CASSSGQGHTEAFF. The rearrangement uses TRBV5-1 and TRBJ1-1; 9 nucleotides align to TRBD1. The ends lost 3 bases at V and 3 bases at J; junction bases unmatched: 3. CDR1 is SGHRS and CDR2 is YFSETQ in the germline V gene. The CDR3 has 14 residues.

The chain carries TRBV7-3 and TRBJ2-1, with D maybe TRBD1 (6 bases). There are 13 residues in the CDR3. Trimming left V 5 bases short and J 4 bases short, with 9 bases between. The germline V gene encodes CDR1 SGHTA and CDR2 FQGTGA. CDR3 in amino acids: CASSTDRYNEQFF. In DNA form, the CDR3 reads TGTGCCAGCAGCACCGACAGGTACAATGAGCAGTTCTTC.

CDR3 DNA: TGTGCCAGCAGCTACCTAGCGGGAGGGATAGACTACAATGAGCAGTTCTTC. Translating it yields CASSYLAGGIDYNEQFF. The J gene is TRBJ2-1, the V gene TRBV27, with 12 nucleotides matching TRBD2. The germline V gene has CDR1 MNHEY and CDR2 SMNVEV (reference sequence). The trim removed 6 bases at V and 3 bases at J, leaving 9 bases unmatched. The CDR3 is 17 residues long.

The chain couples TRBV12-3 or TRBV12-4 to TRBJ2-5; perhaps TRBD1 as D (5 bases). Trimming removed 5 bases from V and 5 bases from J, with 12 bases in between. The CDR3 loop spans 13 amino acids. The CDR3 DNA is TGTGCCAGCAGTCCCAGGGCCGGTGAGACCCAGTACTTC. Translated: CASSPRAGETQYF.

In nucleotides, the CDR3 is TGCGCCAGCAGCCGGACAGCGAACACTGAAGCTTTCTTT. This codes for CASSRTANTEAFF. The chain joins TRBV5-1 to TRBJ1-1; TRBD1 is a possible D gene (6 bases). V gave up 4 bases and J gave up 1 base, with 8 bases separating them. Looked up from germline, CDR1 is SGHRS and CDR2 is YFSETQ. This CDR3 is 13 amino acids long. Filled out from reference TRBV5-1 and TRBJ1-1, the complete variable domain reads KAGVTQTPRYLIKTRGQQVTLSCSPISGHRSVSWYQQTPGQGLQFLFEYFSETQRNKGNFPGRFSGRQFSNSRSEMNVSTLELGDSALYLCASSRTANTEAFFGQGTRLTVV.

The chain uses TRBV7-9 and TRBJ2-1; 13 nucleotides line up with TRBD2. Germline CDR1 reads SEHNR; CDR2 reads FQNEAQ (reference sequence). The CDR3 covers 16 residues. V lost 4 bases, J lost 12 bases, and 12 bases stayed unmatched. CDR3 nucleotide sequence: TGTGCCAGCAGCTCCTCCGTGACTAGCGGGAGGAAGGGGCAGTTCTTC. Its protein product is CASSSSVTSGRKGQFF.

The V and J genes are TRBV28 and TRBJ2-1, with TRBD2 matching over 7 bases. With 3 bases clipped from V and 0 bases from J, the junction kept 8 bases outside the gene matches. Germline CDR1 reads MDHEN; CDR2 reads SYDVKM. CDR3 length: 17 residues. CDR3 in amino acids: CASSLSGLSSSYNEQFF. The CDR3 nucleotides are TGTGCCAGCAGTTTGTCGGGACTATCGAGCTCCTACAATGAGCAGTTCTTC.

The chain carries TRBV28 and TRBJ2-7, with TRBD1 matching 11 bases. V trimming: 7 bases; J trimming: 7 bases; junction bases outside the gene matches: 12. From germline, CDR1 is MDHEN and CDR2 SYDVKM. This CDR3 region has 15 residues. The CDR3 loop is CASIPGGTGGREQYF. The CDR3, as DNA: TGTGCCAGCATCCCAGGTGGGACAGGGGGAAGAGAGCAGTACTTC.

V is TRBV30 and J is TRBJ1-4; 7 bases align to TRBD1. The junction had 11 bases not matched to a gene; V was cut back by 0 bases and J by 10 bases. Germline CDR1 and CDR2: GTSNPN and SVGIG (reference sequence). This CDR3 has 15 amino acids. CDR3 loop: CAWSVSGQGEGKLFF. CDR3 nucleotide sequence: TGTGCCTGGAGTGTAAGCGGGCAGGGGGAAGGAAAACTGTTTTTT. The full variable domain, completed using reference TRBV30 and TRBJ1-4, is SQTIHQWPATLVQPVGSPLSLECTVEGTSNPNLYWYRQAAGRGLQLLFYSVGIGQISSEVPQNLSASRPQDRQFILSSKKLLLSDSGFYLCAWSVSGQGEGKLFFGSGTQLSVL.

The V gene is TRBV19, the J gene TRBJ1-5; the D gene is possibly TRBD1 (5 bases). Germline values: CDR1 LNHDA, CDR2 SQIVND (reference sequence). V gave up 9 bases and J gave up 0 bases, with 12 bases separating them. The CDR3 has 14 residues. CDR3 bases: TGTGCCAGCCATCGACAGTATAGCAATCAGCCCCAGCATTTT. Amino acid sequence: CASHRQYSNQPQHF.

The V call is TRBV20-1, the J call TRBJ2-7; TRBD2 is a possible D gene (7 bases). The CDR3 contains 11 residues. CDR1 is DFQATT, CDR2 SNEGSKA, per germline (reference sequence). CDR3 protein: CSPAGHPEQYF. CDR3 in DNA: TGCAGCCCAGCGGGACACCCCGAGCAGTACTTC.

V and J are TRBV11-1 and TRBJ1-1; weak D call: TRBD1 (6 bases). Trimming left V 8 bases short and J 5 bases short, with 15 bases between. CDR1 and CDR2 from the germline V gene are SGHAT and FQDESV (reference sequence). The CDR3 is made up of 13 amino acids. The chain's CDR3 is CASAGRGMTEAFF. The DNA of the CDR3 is TGTGCCAGCGCGGGGAGGGGGATGACTGAAGCTTTCTTT. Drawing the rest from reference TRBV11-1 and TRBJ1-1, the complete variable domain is EAEVAQSPRYKITEKSQAVAFWCDPISGHATLYWYRQILGQGPELLVQFQDESVVDDSQLPKDRFSAERLKGVDSTLKIQPAELGDSAMYLCASAGRGMTEAFFGQGTRLTVV.

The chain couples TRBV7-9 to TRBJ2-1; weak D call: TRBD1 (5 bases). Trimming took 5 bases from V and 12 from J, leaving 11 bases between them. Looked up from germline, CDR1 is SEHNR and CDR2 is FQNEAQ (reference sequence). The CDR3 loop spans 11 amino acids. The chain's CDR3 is CASSLTGTQFF. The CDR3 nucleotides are TGTGCCAGCAGCCTTACAGGCACGCAGTTCTTC. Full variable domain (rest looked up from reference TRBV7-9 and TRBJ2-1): DTGVSQNPRHKITKRGQNVTFRCDPISEHNRLYWYRQTLGQGPEFLTYFQNEAQLEKSRLLSDRFSAERPKGSFSTLEIQRTEQGDSAMYLCASSLTGTQFFGPGTRLTVL.